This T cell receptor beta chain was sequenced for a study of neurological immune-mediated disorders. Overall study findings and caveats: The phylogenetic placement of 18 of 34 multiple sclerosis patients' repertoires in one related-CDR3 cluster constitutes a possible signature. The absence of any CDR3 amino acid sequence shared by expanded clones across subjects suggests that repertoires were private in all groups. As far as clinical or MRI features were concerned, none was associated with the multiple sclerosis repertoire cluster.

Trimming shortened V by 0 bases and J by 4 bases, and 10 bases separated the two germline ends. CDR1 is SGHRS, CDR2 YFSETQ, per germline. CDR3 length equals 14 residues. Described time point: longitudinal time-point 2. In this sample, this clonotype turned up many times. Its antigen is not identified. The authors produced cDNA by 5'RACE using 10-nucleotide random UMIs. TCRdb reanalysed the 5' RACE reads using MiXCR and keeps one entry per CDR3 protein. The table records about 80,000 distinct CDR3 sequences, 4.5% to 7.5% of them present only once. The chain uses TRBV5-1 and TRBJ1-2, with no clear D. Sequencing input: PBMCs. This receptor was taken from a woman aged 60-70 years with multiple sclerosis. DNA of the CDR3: TGCGCCAGCAGCTTGGTTCGGGGTAGCTATGGCTACACCTTC. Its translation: CASSLVRGSYGYTF.